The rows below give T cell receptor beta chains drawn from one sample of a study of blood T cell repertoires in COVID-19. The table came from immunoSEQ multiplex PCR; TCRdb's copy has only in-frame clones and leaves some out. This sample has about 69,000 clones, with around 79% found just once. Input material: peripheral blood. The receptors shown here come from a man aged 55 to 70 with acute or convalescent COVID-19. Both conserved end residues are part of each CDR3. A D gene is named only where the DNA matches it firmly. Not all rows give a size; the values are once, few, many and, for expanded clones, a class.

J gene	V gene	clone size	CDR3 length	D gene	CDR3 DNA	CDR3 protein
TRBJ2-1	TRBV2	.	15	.	TGTGCCAGCAGTCTAAGCGGACCCTCCTACAATGAGCAGTTCTTC	CASSLSGPSYNEQFF
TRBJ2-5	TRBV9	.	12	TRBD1	TGTGCCAGCAGCGTTGGACAGGCTGCCCAGTACTTC	CASSVGQAAQYF
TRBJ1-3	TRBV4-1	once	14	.	TGCGCCAGCAGCCAAGACCAGGCCGGAAACACCATATATTTT	CASSQDQAGNTIYF
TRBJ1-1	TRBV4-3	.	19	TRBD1	TGCGCCAGCAGCCAAGAGGCCCCCAGTAGAGGGGGCGGGTACACTGAAGCTTTCTTT	CASSQEAPSRGGGYTEAFF
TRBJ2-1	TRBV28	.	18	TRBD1	TGTGCCAGCAGTCTCCAACCGGGACAGGGAAGGAGATACAATGAGCAGTTCTTC	CASSLQPGQGRRYNEQFF
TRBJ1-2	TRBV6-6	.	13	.	TGTGCCAGCAGCCCGACAGGAAGGGATGGCTACACCTTC	CASSPTGRDGYTF
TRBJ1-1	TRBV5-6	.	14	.	TGTGCCAGCAGCTTGGGCGGAGGTTACACTGAAGCTTTCTTT	CASSLGGGYTEAFF
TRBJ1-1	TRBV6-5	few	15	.	TGTGCCAGCAGTTACCCGGGTGGGGGCAGGGAAGAAGCTTTCTTT	CASSYPGGGREEAFF
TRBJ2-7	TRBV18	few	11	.	TGTGCCAGCTCAGCGACAGAGGAGCAGTACTTC	CASSATEEQYF
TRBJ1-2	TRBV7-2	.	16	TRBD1	TGTGCCAGCAGCTTCTTCAGGACAGGGGGCTTCGGTGGCTACACCTTC	CASSFFRTGGFGGYTF
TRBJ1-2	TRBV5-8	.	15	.	TGTGCCAGCAGCTTGGGCAGGGCCAATAACTATGGCTACACCTTC	CASSLGRANNYGYTF
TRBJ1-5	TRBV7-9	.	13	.	TGTGCCAGCAGCTTGGCGGGGGGACAGCCCCAGCATTTT	CASSLAGGQPQHF
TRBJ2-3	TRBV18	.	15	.	TGTGCCAGCTCACCACACCCACTCTCCACAGATACGCAGTATTTT	CASSPHPLSTDTQYF
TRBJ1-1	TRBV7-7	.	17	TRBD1	TGTGCTAGCAGCTCAACCGGGACAGGGAGGATGAACACTGAAGCTTTCTTT	CASSSTGTGRMNTEAFF
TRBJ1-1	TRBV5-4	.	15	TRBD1	TGTGCCAGCAGCGCGCGACAGGGGGCGAGCACTGAAGCTTTCTTT	CASSARQGASTEAFF
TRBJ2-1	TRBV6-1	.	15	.	TGTGCCAGCAGTGAAACGCAGCTGGAGGCCAATGAGCAGTTCTTC	CASSETQLEANEQFF
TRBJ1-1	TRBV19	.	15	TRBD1	TGTGCCAGTAGTACAGGGGGGAAGGTGAACACTGAAGCTTTCTTT	CASSTGGKVNTEAFF
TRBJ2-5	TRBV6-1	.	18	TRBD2	TGTGCCAGCAGTGTCCTACTAGCGGGGGGCCTGAACCAAGAGACCCAGTACTTC	CASSVLLAGGLNQETQYF
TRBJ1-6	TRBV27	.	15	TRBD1	TGTGCCAGCAGCCCAAGGACAGGGAATAATTCACCCCTCCACTTT	CASSPRTGNNSPLHF
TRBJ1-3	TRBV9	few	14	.	TGTGCCAGCAGCGTCTATAACTCTGGAAACACCATATATTTT	CASSVYNSGNTIYF
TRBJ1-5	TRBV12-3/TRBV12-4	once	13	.	TGTGCCAGCAGTTCAGGGGAGGGTCAGCCCCAGCATTTT	CASSSGEGQPQHF
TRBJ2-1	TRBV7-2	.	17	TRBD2	TGTGCCAGCAGCTCCCGGACTAGCGGGGGGTACTACAATGAGCAGTTCTTC	CASSSRTSGGYYNEQFF
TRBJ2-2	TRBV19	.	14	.	TGTGCCAGTACCGATCAGGGACATACCGGGGAGCTGTTTTTT	CASTDQGHTGELFF
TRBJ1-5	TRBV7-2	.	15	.	TGTGCCAGCAGCTTAGGGGGCGTTAAGGGACAGCCCCAGCATTTT	CASSLGGVKGQPQHF
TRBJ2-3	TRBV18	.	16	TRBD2	TGTGCCAGCTCACCTGGACTAGCGGGGGGCACAGATACGCAGTATTTT	CASSPGLAGGTDTQYF
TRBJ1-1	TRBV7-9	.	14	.	TGTGCCAGCAGCAGCCGACAGAGGAACACTGAAGCTTTCTTT	CASSSRQRNTEAFF
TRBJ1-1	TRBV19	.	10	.	TGTGCCAGCGAGGCCGGGATCGCTTTCTTT	CASEAGIAFF
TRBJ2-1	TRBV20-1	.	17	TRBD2	TGCAGTGCTAGTCGCCTAGCGGGGGGTACTAGGGGTAATGAGCAGTTCTTC	CSASRLAGGTRGNEQFF
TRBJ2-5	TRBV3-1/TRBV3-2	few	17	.	TGTGCCAGCAGCCAAGAGGAGATCTTTGAAATCCAAGAGACCCAGTACTTC	CASSQEEIFEIQETQYF
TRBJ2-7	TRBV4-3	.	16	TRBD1	TGCGCCAGCAGTTACTCTACCGGGACAGCCTGGGACGAGCAGTACTTC	CASSYSTGTAWDEQYF
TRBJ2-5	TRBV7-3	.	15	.	TGTGCCAGCAGCTCATCAGGACTTCGGGGAGAGACCCAGTACTTC	CASSSSGLRGETQYF
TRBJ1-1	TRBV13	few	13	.	TGTGCCAGCAGCTTAGGCAGGGCCGTTGAAGCTTTCTTT	CASSLGRAVEAFF
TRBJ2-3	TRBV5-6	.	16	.	TGTGCCAGCAGCCCCCCAGGGAGGCCCGGCACAGATACGCAGTATTTT	CASSPPGRPGTDTQYF
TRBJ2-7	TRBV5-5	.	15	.	TGTGCCAGCTGCTTGTTCGGGACTGGGGGAACCGAGCAGTACTTC	CASCLFGTGGTEQYF
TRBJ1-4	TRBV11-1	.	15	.	TGTGCCAGCAGCTTATATCAGGGGAGATACGAAAAACTGTTTTTT	CASSLYQGRYEKLFF
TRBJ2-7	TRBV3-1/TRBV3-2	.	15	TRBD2	TGTGCCAGCAGCCCATACCGCCTAGCGGGGGACAAGCAGTACTTC	CASSPYRLAGDKQYF
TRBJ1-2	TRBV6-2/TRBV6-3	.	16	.	TGTGCCAGCAGTTACTCGAGAAATCCGGGAAACTATGGCTACACCTTC	CASSYSRNPGNYGYTF
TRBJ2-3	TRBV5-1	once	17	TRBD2	TGCGCCAGCAGCTTGGAGGGACTAGCGGGGGGCACAGATACGCAGTATTTT	CASSLEGLAGGTDTQYF
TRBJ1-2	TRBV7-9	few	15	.	TGTGCCAGCAGCTCCGCTCAGGGGCCTGGGTATGGCTACACCTTC	CASSSAQGPGYGYTF
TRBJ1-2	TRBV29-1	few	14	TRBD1	TGCAGCGTTCCCTATAGCGGACAGGGAGCTGGCTACACCTTC	CSVPYSGQGAGYTF
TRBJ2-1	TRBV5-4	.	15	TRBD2	TGTGCCAGCAGCAGTAGCGGGGGGGCTTTAAATGAGCAGTTCTTC	CASSSSGGALNEQFF
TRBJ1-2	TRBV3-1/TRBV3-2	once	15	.	TGTGCCAGCAGCCGATCAGGGGCCAATAGCTATGGCTACACCTTC	CASSRSGANSYGYTF
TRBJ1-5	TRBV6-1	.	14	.	TGTGCCAGCAGTGAACTCGGGGGGGATCAGCCCCAGCATTTT	CASSELGGDQPQHF
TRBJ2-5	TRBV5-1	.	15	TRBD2	TGCGCCAGCAGCTTGGCGGGAGGGCCCCAAGAGACCCAGTACTTC	CASSLAGGPQETQYF
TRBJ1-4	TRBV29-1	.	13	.	TGCAGCGTTGTCCGGCGGCAGGGTGAAAAACTGTTTTTT	CSVVRRQGEKLFF
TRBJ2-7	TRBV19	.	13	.	TGTGCCAGTAGTAGGGGCCTTCTGGGCGAGCAGTACTTC	CASSRGLLGEQYF
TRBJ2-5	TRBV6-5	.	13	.	TGTGCCAGCAGGATCGGGACTCAAGAGACCCAGTACTTC	CASRIGTQETQYF
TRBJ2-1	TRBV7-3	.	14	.	TGTGCCAGCAGCTTAATGGGGGGGCCTAATGAGCAGTTCTTC	CASSLMGGPNEQFF
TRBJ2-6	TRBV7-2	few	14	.	TGTGCCAGCAGCTTAGGTCAGGCTCACAACGTCCTGACTTTC	CASSLGQAHNVLTF
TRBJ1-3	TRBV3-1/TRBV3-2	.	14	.	TGTGCCAGCAGGCCCAGGGGTGGAGGAAACACCATATATTTT	CASRPRGGGNTIYF
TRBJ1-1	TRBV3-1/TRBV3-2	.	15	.	TGTACCAGCAGCCAAGTCGGGGGGGCGAACACTGAAGCTTTCTTT	CTSSQVGGANTEAFF